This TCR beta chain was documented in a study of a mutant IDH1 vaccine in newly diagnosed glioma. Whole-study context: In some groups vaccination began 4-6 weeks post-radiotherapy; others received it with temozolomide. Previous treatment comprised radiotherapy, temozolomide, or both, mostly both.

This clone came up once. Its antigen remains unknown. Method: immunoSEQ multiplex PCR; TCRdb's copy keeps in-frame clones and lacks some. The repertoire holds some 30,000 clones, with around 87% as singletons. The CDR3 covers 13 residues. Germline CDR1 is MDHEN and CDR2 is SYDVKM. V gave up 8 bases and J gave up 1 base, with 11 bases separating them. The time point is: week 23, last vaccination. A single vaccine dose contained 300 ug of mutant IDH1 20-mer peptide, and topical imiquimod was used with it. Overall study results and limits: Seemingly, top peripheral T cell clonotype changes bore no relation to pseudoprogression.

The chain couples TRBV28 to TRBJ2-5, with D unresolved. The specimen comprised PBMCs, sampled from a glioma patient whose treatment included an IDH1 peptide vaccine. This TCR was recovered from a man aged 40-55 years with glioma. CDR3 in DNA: TGTGCCAGCCAGCTAGGCGGCCAAGAGACCCAGTACTTC. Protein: CASQLGGQETQYF.